Each of the 9 T cell receptor beta chains below was sequenced from the same sample in a study of shared clonotypes between healthy human individuals. Clones were read by immunoSEQ multiplex PCR, and TCRdb kept only the in-frame ones, dropping some. The sample records over a million clones, 75% to 85% being singletons. Sequencing input: memory CD4+ T cells from PBMCs. As for subset: CD45RA-negative fraction. The receptors originated from a man aged 18-30 years in good health. Some clones in this sample may be carry-over from other donors' samples.

The CDR3 region is CASSPGPSNEQFF. CDR3 in DNA: TGTGCCAGCAGCCCAGGACCCAGCAATGAGCAGTTCTTC. The chain has TRBV7-6 and TRBJ2-1; D gene unclear. V lost 5 bases, J lost 6 bases, and 11 bases lay in between. The CDR3 contains 13 residues. Germline lookup yields CDR1 SGHVS and CDR2 FNYEAQ.

The chain uses TRBV15 and TRBJ2-1; 10 bases map to TRBD1. The CDR3 spans 15 residues. Germline CDR1 is LNHNV and CDR2 is YYDKDF (reference sequence). V shed 5 bases and J 7 bases; nucleotides not matched to a gene: 8. The CDR3 reads CATSPVGQGRNEQFF. CDR3 in DNA: TGTGCCACCAGCCCTGTGGGACAGGGGAGGAATGAGCAGTTCTTC.

V and J are TRBV7-2 and TRBJ2-1; 11 bases fit TRBD2. Trimming removed 5 bases from V and 2 bases from J; junction bases left unmatched: 8. The CDR3 sequence is 17 residues long. CDR1 is SGHTA and CDR2 is FQGNSA in the germline V gene. The CDR3 DNA is TGTGCCAGCAGCCTGACTAGCGGGGCCCCCCCCTACAATGAGCAGTTCTTC. Its protein is CASSLTSGAPPYNEQFF.

The chain has TRBV27 and TRBJ2-1; TRBD1 matches 9 bases. Germline-derived CDR1 and CDR2 are MNHEY and SMNVEV (reference sequence). Trimming at V came to 4 bases and at J to 5 bases, leaving 12 bases not matched to a gene. CDR3 length: 17 residues. CDR3 loop: CASSSYYSGTGNNEQFF. The CDR3 bases are TGTGCCAGCAGTTCGTACTACTCCGGGACAGGGAACAATGAGCAGTTCTTC.

In this sample, this clone turned up once. The chain uses TRBV28 and TRBJ1-4; the D gene is possibly TRBD1 (5 bases). V was clipped by 4 bases and J by 7 bases, with 16 bases between them. This CDR3 region has 15 residues. Germline CDR1 MDHEN, CDR2 SYDVKM. Here the CDR3 reads CASSSFREGSEKLFF. In nucleotides, the CDR3 is TGTGCCAGCAGTTCCTTCAGGGAGGGCAGTGAAAAACTGTTTTTT.

The J gene is TRBJ2-6, the V gene TRBV7-2, with 8 nucleotides matching TRBD1. The ends lost 4 bases at V and 5 bases at J; junction bases unmatched: 10. The CDR3 sequence is 17 residues long. Germline lookup yields CDR1 SGHTA and CDR2 FQGNSA. CDR3 in amino acids: CASSSGTGALWANVLTF. The CDR3 bases are TGTGCCAGCAGCTCCGGGACAGGAGCCCTCTGGGCCAACGTCCTGACTTTC.

As regards this clone: Since the CDR3 does not end with the conserved phenylalanine or tryptophan, this likely comes from a read error. The chain recombines TRBV29-1 with TRBJ2-7; 8 bases fit TRBD2. V trimming: 7 bases; J trimming: 5 bases; junction bases outside the gene matches: 10. Germline CDR1 and CDR2: SQVTM and ANQGSEA. The CDR3 sequence is 13 residues long. CDR3 loop: CSAITSGLDEQYL. The CDR3 DNA follows: TGCAGCGCTATAACTAGCGGCCTTGACGAGCAGTACCTC.

The V call is TRBV27, the J call TRBJ2-3; 7 nucleotides align to TRBD1. Losses at the gene ends were 1 base for V and 4 bases for J; bases not matched to a gene: 11. Germline CDR1 reads MNHEY; CDR2 reads SMNVEV (reference sequence). The CDR3 is 17 amino acids. The CDR3 is CASSLFTGAPVPDTQYF. The DNA for the CDR3 is TGTGCCAGCAGTTTATTCACAGGGGCCCCTGTCCCAGATACGCAGTATTTT.

This clone was seen a handful of times. The rearrangement joins TRBV18 to TRBJ2-3, with 10 bases aligning to TRBD2. Trimming at V came to 4 bases and at J to 5 bases, leaving 6 bases not matched to a gene. The CDR3 consists of 15 residues. Germline-derived CDR1 and CDR2 are KGHSH and LQKENI. The CDR3 region has the DNA TGTGCCAGCTCACTGTCTAGCGGGAGTCTAGATACGCAGTATTTT. Amino acid sequence: CASSLSSGSLDTQYF.